A selection of T cell receptor beta chains follows, all from one sample in a study of early T cells in non-severe SARS-CoV-2 infection. TCRdb processed the 5' RACE reads anew with MiXCR; each CDR3 protein has one entry. The sample includes tens of thousands of distinct CDR3 sequences, roughly 8.7% seen only once; the top ten take approximately 4%. This sample comprised whole blood, obtained at baseline. The source of these receptors is an adult who was a healthcare worker with PCR-confirmed SARS-CoV-2 infection or an uninfected control (not recorded which). CDR3s include the opening cysteine and the closing phenylalanine or tryptophan. Fields, in order: CDR3 protein, CDR3 DNA, J gene, clone size, D gene, V gene. D genes are given only for firm matches. Not every row has a clone size; where given, it reads once, few, many or a size class.

CDR3: CASSQDLDGTFSYEQYF
DNA: TGTGCCAGCAGCCAAGATCTCGATGGGACTTTTTCCTACGAGCAGTACTTC
J: TRBJ2-7
size: many
D: -
V: TRBV4-2

CDR3: CASSFPFDGALQETQYF
DNA: TGTGCCAGCAGCTTTCCTTTCGACGGGGCCCTCCAAGAGACCCAGTACTTC
J: TRBJ2-5
size: few
D: -
V: TRBV7-9

CDR3: CASSPRRGLAGELFF
DNA: TGTGCCAGCAGTCCGCGGCGGGGGCTGGCCGGGGAGCTGTTTTTT
J: TRBJ2-2
size: few
D: -
V: TRBV27

CDR3: CASGLSGMNTEAFF
DNA: TGTGCTAGTGGTTTATCAGGGATGAACACTGAAGCTTTCTTT
J: TRBJ1-1
size: -
D: -
V: TRBV12-5

CDR3: CASSRLRETQYF
DNA: TGTGCCAGCAGCCGGCTTAGGGAGACCCAGTACTTC
J: TRBJ2-5
size: many
D: -
V: TRBV12-3/TRBV12-4

CDR3: CASSPRGAPGWELFF
DNA: TGTGCCAGCAGCCCCCGCGGGGCCCCGGGTTGGGAGCTGTTTTTT
J: TRBJ2-2
size: -
D: -
V: TRBV7-9

CDR3: CASRPGLAIQETQYF
DNA: TGTGCCAGCAGACCGGGACTAGCGATTCAAGAGACCCAGTACTTC
J: TRBJ2-5
size: many
D: TRBD2
V: TRBV12-3/TRBV12-4

CDR3: CASSPRTGIKNIQYF
DNA: TGTGCCAGCAGTCCCCGGACAGGGATCAAAAACATTCAGTACTTC
J: TRBJ2-4
size: many
D: TRBD1
V: TRBV12-3/TRBV12-4

CDR3: CASSLERGVTGELFF
DNA: TGTGCCAGCAGCTTAGAAAGGGGTGTCACCGGGGAGCTGTTTTTT
J: TRBJ2-2
size: few
D: -
V: TRBV11-3

CDR3: CAINRQGKVYEQYF
DNA: TGTGCCATCAATCGACAGGGAAAGGTCTACGAGCAGTACTTC
J: TRBJ2-7
size: few
D: TRBD1
V: TRBV10-3

CDR3: CASSPLEGLGLNTEAFF
DNA: TGTGCCAGCTCACCCTTAGAGGGGCTCGGGTTGAACACTGAAGCTTTCTTT
J: TRBJ1-1
size: few
D: -
V: TRBV18

CDR3: CASSLGYYEQYF
DNA: TGTGCCAGCAGCTTAGGATACTACGAGCAGTACTTC
J: TRBJ2-7
size: few
D: -
V: TRBV11-2

CDR3: CASSQARDRQYSPLHF
DNA: TGTGCCAGCAGCCAAGCCCGGGATCGGCAATATTCACCCCTCCACTTT
J: TRBJ1-6
size: few
D: -
V: TRBV3-1

CDR3: CASSVGGASYGYTF
DNA: TGTGCCAGCAGCGTCGGAGGGGCTAGCTATGGCTACACCTTC
J: TRBJ1-2
size: -
D: -
V: TRBV7-9

CDR3: CASGMGFRTDTQYF
DNA: TGTGCCAGCGGAATGGGCTTCCGCACAGATACGCAGTATTTT
J: TRBJ2-3
size: -
D: -
V: TRBV6-1

CDR3: CASTLASYNSPLHF
DNA: TGCGCCAGCACCTTGGCTTCCTATAATTCACCCCTCCACTTT
J: TRBJ1-6
size: few
D: -
V: TRBV5-1

CDR3: CASSVGTAYEQYF
DNA: TGTGCCAGTAGTGTGGGAACCGCCTACGAGCAGTACTTC
J: TRBJ2-7
size: -
D: -
V: TRBV19

CDR3: CSASLLFGGGNKETQYF
DNA: TGCAGTGCAAGTCTCCTCTTCGGCGGGGGGAACAAAGAGACCCAGTACTTC
J: TRBJ2-5
size: many
D: TRBD2
V: TRBV20-1

CDR3: CASSQEVRNDEQFF
DNA: TGTGCCAGCAGCCAAGAAGTCCGGAACGATGAGCAGTTCTTC
J: TRBJ2-1
size: -
D: -
V: TRBV4-2

CDR3: CASSYSGLAGGPRSYNEQFF
DNA: TGTGCCAGCAGTTACTCGGGACTAGCGGGAGGGCCCCGCTCCTACAATGAGCAGTTCTTC
J: TRBJ2-1
size: few
D: TRBD2
V: TRBV6-5

CDR3: CACSVQSSGTEFF
DNA: TGTGCCTGCAGCGTCCAATCTTCCGGGACGGAGTTCTTC
J: TRBJ2-1
size: -
D: -
V: TRBV5-5

CDR3: CASSLERGQTYEQYF
DNA: TGTGCCAGCAGCTTAGAACGGGGCCAAACCTACGAGCAGTACTTC
J: TRBJ2-7
size: -
D: -
V: TRBV11-2

CDR3: CASSLASGPTGYTF
DNA: TGCGCCAGCAGCTTGGCATCAGGCCCCACGGGCTACACCTTC
J: TRBJ1-2
size: many
D: -
V: TRBV5-1

CDR3: CSVEVAGVNYEQYF
DNA: TGCAGCGTTGAAGTGGCAGGAGTAAACTACGAGCAGTACTTC
J: TRBJ2-7
size: few
D: -
V: TRBV29-1

CDR3: CVSRPFGYF
DNA: TGTGTAAGTCGCCCTTTCGGGTACTTC
J: TRBJ2-7
size: -
D: -
V: TRBV12-2

CDR3: CASRRLAGLPNEQFF
DNA: TGTGCCAGCAGGAGACTAGCGGGGCTACCCAATGAGCAGTTCTTC
J: TRBJ2-1
size: many
D: TRBD2
V: TRBV6-1

CDR3: CASTPGTGGTEAFF
DNA: TGTGCCAGCACCCCCGGGACAGGGGGGACTGAAGCTTTCTTT
J: TRBJ1-1
size: few
D: TRBD1
V: TRBV6-1

CDR3: CSARVGGVTDTQYF
DNA: TGCAGTGCTAGAGTTGGGGGGGTGACAGATACGCAGTATTTT
J: TRBJ2-3
size: few
D: TRBD2
V: TRBV20-1

CDR3: CASSQPQSYEQYF
DNA: TGCGCCAGCAGCCAGCCCCAGAGCTACGAGCAGTACTTC
J: TRBJ2-7
size: many
D: -
V: TRBV4-1

CDR3: CASSNRYEQYF
DNA: TGTGCCAGCAGCAACCGCTACGAGCAGTACTTC
J: TRBJ2-7
size: -
D: -
V: TRBV6-5

CDR3: CAISESAQSVVGELFF
DNA: TGTGCCATCAGTGAGTCGGCTCAGAGTGTGGTCGGGGAGCTGTTTTTT
J: TRBJ2-2
size: -
D: -
V: TRBV10-3

CDR3: CASRTPGDGGSGSYNEQFF
DNA: TGTGCCAGCAGGACACCAGGGGATGGTGGCAGCGGCTCCTACAATGAGCAGTTCTTC
J: TRBJ2-1
size: few
D: -
V: TRBV7-2

CDR3: CASRTTGVNQPQHF
DNA: TGTGCCAGTAGGACGACAGGGGTGAATCAGCCCCAGCATTTT
J: TRBJ1-5
size: many
D: TRBD1
V: TRBV19